This T cell receptor (beta chain) appears in the sequencing data of a study of blood T cell repertoires in COVID-19. Study-wide background: PBMCs, B-cell-depleted T cells, or T cells were the source of the cDNA or gDNA that made up the material.

V lost 6 bases, J lost 9 bases, and 5 bases stayed unmatched. This CDR3 comprises 12 residues. Germline values: CDR1 GTSNPN, CDR2 SVGIG (reference sequence). The authors' processing: Researchers report that nucleated cell counts were estimated from reference gene primer amplification. The data were produced by immunoSEQ multiplex PCR, yet TCRdb's version contains in-frame clones alone and is incomplete. V and J calls and clone size are as listed in that table; D and trimming were resolved from the DNA. The sample includes about 310,000 clones, 87% of them seen just once. This receptor was taken from a woman aged 45-60 years who had recovered from COVID-19. The sample consisted of peripheral blood. The chain employs TRBV30 and TRBJ1-5, with 10 bases fitting TRBD1. The CDR3 loop reads CACGTGAGPQHF. In DNA form, the CDR3 reads TGTGCCTGCGGGACAGGGGCTGGGCCCCAGCATTTT.